This T cell receptor beta chain was identified in a study of cytomegalovirus exposure and HLA in healthy donors. Study-level findings and limits: Investigators reported under 200 TCR beta chains as tied to cytomegalovirus.

It was with 60 Vbeta and 13 Jbeta primers that the PCR ran. Generated by immunoSEQ multiplex PCR, the TCRdb table keeps only in-frame clones and is missing some. The table lists some 200,000 clones, approximately 85% of them singletons. The CDR3 runs 14 residues. Germline CDR1 reads SEHNR; CDR2 reads FQNEAQ (reference sequence). A word on this clone: Its target is unknown. Relative to the germline gene, one junction end is altered; a read error may explain this.

The source is a woman younger than 35 in good health and CMV-seronegative. The rearrangement joins TRBV7-9 to TRBJ1-1; D gene uncertain. Sequencing was done on a sample of PBMCs. CDR3 nucleotide sequence: TGTTCCAGCAGCTTATCCGGTTTGAACACTGAAGCTTTCTTT. Translated: CSSSLSGLNTEAFF.